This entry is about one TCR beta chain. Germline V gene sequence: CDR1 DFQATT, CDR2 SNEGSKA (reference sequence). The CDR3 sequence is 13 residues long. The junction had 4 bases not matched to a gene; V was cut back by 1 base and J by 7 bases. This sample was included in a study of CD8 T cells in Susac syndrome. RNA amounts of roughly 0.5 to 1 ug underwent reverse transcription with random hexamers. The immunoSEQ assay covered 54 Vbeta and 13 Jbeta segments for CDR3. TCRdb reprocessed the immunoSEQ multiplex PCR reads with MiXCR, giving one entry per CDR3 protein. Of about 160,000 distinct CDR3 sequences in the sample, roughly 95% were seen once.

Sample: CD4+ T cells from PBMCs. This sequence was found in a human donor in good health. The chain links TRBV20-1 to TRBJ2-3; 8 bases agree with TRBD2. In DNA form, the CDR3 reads TGCAGTGCTAGAGCGGGGGGGCCAAATACGCAGTATTTT. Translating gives CSARAGGPNTQYF.